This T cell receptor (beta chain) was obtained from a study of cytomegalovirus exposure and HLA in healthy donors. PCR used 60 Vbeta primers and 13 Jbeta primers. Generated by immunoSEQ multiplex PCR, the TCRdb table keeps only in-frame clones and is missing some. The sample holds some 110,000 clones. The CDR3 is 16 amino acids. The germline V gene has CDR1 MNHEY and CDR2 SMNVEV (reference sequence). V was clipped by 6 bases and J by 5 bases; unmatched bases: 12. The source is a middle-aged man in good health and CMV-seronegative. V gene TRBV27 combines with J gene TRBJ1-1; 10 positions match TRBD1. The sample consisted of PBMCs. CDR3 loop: CASRSTGGGGGTEAFF. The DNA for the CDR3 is TGTGCCAGCAGGTCGACAGGGGGCGGGGGAGGGACTGAAGCTTTCTTT.